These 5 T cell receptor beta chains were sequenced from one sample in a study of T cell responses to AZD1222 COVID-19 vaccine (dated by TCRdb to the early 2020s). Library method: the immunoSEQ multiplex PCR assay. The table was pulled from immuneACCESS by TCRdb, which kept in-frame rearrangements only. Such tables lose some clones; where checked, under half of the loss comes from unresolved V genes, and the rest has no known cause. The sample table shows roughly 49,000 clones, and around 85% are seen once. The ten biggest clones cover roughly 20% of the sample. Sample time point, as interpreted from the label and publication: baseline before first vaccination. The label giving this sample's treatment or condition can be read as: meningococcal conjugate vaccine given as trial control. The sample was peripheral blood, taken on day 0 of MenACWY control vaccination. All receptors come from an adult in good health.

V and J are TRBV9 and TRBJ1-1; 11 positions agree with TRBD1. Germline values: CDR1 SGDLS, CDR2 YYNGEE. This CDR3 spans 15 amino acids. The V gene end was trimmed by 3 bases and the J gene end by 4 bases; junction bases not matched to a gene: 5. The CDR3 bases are TGTGCCAGCAGCGCGGACAGGGGGCGAACCACTGAAGCTTTCTTT. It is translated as CASSADRGRTTEAFF.

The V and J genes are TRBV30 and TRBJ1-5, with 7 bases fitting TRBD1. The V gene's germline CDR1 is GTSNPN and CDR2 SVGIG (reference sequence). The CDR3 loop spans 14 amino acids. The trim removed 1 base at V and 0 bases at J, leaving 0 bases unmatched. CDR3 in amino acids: CAWSEGASNQPQHF. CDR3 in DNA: TGTGCCTGGAGTGAGGGGGCTAGCAATCAGCCCCAGCATTTT.

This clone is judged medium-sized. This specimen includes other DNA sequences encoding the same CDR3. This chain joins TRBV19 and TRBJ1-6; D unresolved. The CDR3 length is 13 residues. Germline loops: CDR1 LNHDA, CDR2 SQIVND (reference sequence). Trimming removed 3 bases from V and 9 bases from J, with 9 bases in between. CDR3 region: CASSIGGVSPLHF. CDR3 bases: TGTGCCAGTAGTATCGGAGGCGTTTCACCCCTCCACTTT.

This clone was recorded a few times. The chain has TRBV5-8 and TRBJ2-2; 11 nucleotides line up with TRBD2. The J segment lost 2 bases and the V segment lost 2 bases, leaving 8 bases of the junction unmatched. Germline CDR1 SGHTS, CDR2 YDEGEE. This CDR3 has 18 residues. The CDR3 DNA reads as TGTGCCAGCAGCTTACCGGGACTAGCGGTAGATAACACCGGGGAGCTGTTTTTT. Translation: CASSLPGLAVDNTGELFF.

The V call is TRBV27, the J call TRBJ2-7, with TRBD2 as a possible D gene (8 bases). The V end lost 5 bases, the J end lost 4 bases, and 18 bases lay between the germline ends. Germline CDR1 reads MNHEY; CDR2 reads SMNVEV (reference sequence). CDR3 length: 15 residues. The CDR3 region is CASSLRGDRQYEQYV. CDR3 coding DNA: TGTGCCAGCAGTCTGCGGGGGGACAGACAATACGAGCAGTACGTC.